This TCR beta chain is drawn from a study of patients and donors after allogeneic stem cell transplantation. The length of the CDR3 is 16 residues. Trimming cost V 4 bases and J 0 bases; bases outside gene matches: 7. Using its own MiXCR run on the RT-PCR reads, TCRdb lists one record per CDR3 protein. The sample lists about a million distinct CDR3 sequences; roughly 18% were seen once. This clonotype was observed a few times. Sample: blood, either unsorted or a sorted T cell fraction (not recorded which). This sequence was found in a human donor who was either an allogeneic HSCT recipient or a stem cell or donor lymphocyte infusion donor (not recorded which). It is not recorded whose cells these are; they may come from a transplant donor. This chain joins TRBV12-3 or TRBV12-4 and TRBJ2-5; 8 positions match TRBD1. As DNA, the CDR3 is TGTGCCAGCAGTTACGACAGGGGCCAGAACCAAGAGACCCAGTACTTC. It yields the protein CASSYDRGQNQETQYF.